A single count supports the clone carrying this TCR beta chain. These data are taken from a study of blood T cell repertoires in COVID-19. Study summary: The origin of the acute and convalescent COVID-19 samples was the United States, Italy and Spain. T cells, B-cell-depleted T cells, or PBMCs provided the cDNA or gDNA that served as material.

Per the original data handling: From reference gene primer amplification, estimates of nucleated cell counts were derived. Sequencing was performed with immunoSEQ multiplex PCR; in TCRdb, only in-frame clones are kept and a portion is missing. V and J calls and clone size are as listed in that table; D and trimming were resolved from the DNA. The sample yields 9,500 to 15,000 clones, 82% seen once. The sequence was obtained from a human donor in a cohort sampled during active COVID-19. Sample: peripheral blood.

The CDR3 DNA sequence: TGTGCCAGTTCGACTAGCGGGGTTTACGAGCAGTACTTC. Its protein is CASSTSGVYEQYF. The gene calls are TRBV19 and TRBJ2-7; 11 positions match TRBD2. V was pared by 8 bases and J by 4 bases, with 4 bases of the junction left unmatched. CDR3 size: 13 residues. Germline values: CDR1 LNHDA, CDR2 SQIVND (reference sequence).